Reported below is one TCR beta chain. The sample's treatment: preoperative locoregional IRX-2 cytokine immunotherapy. Patients received preoperative, locoregional IRX-2 cytokine immunotherapy in a phase Ib study. The source of the sample is a study of preoperative IRX-2 immunotherapy in early breast cancer. The V and J ends lost 6 bases and 4 bases respectively, with 19 bases between them. The germline CDR1 and CDR2 sequences are MDHEN and SYDVKM. The CDR3 has 16 residues. The table came from immunoSEQ multiplex PCR; TCRdb's copy has only in-frame clones and leaves some out. The sample consists of under 35,000 clones, roughly four fifths of them appearing once.

This chain connects TRBV28 to TRBJ2-4; D not certain. The receptor's source is a human donor with breast cancer. Sample acquisition took place from a patient treated with IRX-2 immunotherapy. The CDR3 is CASSPPVWEGKNIQYF. The CDR3 DNA reads as TGTGCCAGCAGCCCCCCCGTGTGGGAAGGGAAAAACATTCAGTACTTC.